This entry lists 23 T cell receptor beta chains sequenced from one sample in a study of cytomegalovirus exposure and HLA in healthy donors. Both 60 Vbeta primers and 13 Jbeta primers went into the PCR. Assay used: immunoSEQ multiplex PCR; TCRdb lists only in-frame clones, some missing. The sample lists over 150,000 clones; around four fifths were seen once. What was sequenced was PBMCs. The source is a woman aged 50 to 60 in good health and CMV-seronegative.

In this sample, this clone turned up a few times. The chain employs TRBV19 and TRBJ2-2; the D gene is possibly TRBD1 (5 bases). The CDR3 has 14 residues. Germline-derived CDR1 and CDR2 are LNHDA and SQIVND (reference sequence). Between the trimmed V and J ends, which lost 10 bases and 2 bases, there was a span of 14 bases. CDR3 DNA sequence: TGTGCCACGATTGGGCAGGGTAACACCGGGGAGCTGTTTTTT. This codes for CATIGQGNTGELFF.

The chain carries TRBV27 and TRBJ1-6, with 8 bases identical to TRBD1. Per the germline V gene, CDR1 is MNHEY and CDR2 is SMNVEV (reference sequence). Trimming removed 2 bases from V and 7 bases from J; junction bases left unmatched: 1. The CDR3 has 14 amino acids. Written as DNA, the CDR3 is TGTGCCAGCAGTTTAGGGGACAGGAATTCACCCCTCCACTTT. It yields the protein CASSLGDRNSPLHF.

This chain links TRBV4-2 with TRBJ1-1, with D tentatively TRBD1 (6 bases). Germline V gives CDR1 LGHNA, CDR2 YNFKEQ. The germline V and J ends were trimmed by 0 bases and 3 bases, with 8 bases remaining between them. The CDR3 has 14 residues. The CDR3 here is CASSQDPGDTEAFF. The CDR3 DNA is TGTGCCAGCAGCCAAGACCCAGGGGACACTGAAGCTTTCTTT.

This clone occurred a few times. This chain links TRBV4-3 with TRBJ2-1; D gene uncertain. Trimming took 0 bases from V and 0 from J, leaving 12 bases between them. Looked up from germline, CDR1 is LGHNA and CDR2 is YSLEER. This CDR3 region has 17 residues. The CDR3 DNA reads TGCGCCAGCAGCCAAGATCCGCCGATTAGCTCCTACAATGAGCAGTTCTTC. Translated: CASSQDPPISSYNEQFF.

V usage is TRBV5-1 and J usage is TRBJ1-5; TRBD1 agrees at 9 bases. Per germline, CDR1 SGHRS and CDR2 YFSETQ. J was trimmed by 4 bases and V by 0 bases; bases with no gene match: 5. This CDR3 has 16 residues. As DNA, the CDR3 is TGCGCCAGCAGCTTGGACAATGGACAGGGGAATCAGCCCCAGCATTTT. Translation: CASSLDNGQGNQPQHF.

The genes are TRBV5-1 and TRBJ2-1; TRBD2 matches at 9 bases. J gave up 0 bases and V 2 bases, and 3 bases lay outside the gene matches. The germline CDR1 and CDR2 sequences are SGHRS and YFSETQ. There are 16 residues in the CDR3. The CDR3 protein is CASSFNSGSSYNEQFF. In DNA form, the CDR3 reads TGCGCCAGCAGCTTTAATAGCGGGAGCTCCTACAATGAGCAGTTCTTC.

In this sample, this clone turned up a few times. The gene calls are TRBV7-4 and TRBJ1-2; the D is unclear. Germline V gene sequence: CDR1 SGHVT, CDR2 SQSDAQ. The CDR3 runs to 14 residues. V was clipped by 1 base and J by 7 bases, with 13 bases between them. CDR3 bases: TGTGCCAGCAGCTTAGGAGGTCAGCGGGGTGGCTACACCTTC. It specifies CASSLGGQRGGYTF.

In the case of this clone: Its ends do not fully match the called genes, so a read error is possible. CDR3 loop: CASSLSGTGLNYGYTF. The CDR3 region has the DNA TGTGCCAGCAGCTTATCTGGGACAGGACTTAACTATGGCTACACCTTC. The chain uses TRBV27 and TRBJ1-2; 8 bases agree with TRBD1. This CDR3 region has 16 residues. In germline, CDR1 is MNHEY, CDR2 SMNVEV (reference sequence).

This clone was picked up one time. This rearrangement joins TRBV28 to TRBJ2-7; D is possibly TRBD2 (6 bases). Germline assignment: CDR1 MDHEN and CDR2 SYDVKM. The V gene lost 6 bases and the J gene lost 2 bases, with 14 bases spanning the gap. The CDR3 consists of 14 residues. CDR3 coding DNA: TGTGCCAGCAGCCCTAGGAGGGCCCCCTACGAGCAGTACTTC. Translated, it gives CASSPRRAPYEQYF. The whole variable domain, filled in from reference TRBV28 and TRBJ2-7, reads DVKVTQSSRYLVKRTGEKVFLECVQDMDHENMFWYRQDPGLGLRLIYFSYDVKMKEKGDIPEGYSVSREKKERFSLILESASTNQTSMYLCASSPRRAPYEQYFGPGTRLTVT.

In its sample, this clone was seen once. The CDR3 DNA reads as TGTGCCAGCAGCGTAATTGGTGGACAACCCCTCCACTTT. Its protein product is CASSVIGGQPLHF. V gene TRBV7-9 combines with J gene TRBJ1-6, with a possible D match to TRBD1 (5 bases). Looked up from germline, CDR1 is SEHNR and CDR2 is FQNEAQ (reference sequence). The CDR3 contains 13 residues. Deletions cut 5 bases from V and 12 bases from J, with 14 bases between.

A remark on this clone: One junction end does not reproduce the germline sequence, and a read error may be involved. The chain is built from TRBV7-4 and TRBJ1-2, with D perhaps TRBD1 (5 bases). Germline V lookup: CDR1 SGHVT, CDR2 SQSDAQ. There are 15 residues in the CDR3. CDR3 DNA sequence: TGTGCCAGCAGCTTAGTATCAGGGCCGAACTATGGCTACCCCTTC. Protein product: CASSLVSGPNYGYPF. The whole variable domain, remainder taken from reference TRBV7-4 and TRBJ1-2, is GAGVSQSPRYKVAKRGRDVALRCDSISGHVTLYWYRQTLGQGSEVLTYSQSDAQRDKSGRPSGRFSAERPERSVSTLKIQRTEQGDSAVYLCASSLVSGPNYGYPFGSGTRLTVV.

The CDR3 DNA reads as TGTGCCAGCCCCGGACTAAAGGATACGCAGTATTTT. This encodes CASPGLKDTQYF. The J gene is TRBJ2-3, the V gene TRBV6-1; D may be TRBD2 (6 bases). The CDR3 totals 12 residues. CDR1 MNHNS and CDR2 SASEGT come from the germline V gene. V was trimmed by 8 bases and J by 6 bases, leaving 12 bases between them.

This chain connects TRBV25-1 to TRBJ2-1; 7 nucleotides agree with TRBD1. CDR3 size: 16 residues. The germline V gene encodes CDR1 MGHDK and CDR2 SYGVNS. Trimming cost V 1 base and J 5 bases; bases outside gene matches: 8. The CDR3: CASSEWRRGTDNEQFF. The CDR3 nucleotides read TGTGCCAGCAGTGAATGGAGGAGAGGGACAGACAATGAGCAGTTCTTC. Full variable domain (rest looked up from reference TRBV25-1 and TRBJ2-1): EADIYQTPRYLVIGTGKKITLECSQTMGHDKMYWYQQDPGMELHLIHYSYGVNSTEKGDLSSESTVSRIRTEHFPLTLESARPSHTSQYLCASSEWRRGTDNEQFFGPGTRLTVL.

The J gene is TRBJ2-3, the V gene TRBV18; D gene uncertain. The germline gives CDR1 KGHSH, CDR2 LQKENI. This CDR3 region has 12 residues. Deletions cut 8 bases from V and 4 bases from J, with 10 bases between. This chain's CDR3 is CASLGDSDTQYF. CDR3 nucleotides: TGTGCCAGCCTCGGCGACTCAGATACGCAGTATTTT.

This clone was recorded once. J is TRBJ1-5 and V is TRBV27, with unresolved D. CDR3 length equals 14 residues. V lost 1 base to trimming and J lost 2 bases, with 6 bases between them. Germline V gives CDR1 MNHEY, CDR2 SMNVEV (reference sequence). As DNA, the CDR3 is TGTGCCAGCAGTTTATTGGGAGGCAATCAGCCCCAGCATTTT. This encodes CASSLLGGNQPQHF.

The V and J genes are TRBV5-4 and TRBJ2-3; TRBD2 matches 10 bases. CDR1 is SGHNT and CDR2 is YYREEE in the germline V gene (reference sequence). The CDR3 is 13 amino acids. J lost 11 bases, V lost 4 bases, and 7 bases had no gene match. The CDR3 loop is CASSSSLAGMQYF. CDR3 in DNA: TGTGCCAGCAGCAGTTCACTAGCGGGGATGCAGTATTTT. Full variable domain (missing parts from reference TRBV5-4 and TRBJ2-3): ETGVTQSPTHLIKTRGQQVTLRCSSQSGHNTVSWYQQALGQGPQFIFQYYREEENGRGNFPPRFSGLQFPNYSSELNVNALELDDSALYLCASSSSLAGMQYFGPGTRLTVL.

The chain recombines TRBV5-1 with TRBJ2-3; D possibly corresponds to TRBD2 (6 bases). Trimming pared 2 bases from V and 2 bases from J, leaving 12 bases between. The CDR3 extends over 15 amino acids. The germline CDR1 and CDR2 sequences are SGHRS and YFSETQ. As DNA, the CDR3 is TGCGCCAGCAGCTTCTCAGCGGGTACCACAGATACGCAGTATTTT. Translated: CASSFSAGTTDTQYF. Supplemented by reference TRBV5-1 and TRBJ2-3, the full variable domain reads KAGVTQTPRYLIKTRGQQVTLSCSPISGHRSVSWYQQTPGQGLQFLFEYFSETQRNKGNFPGRFSGRQFSNSRSEMNVSTLELGDSALYLCASSFSAGTTDTQYFGPGTRLTVL.

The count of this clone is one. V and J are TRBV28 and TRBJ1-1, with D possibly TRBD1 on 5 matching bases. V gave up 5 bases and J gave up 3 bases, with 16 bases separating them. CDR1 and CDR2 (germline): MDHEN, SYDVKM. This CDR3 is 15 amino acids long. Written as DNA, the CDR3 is TGTGCCAGCAGTGGGGCGGGGGTTCAGGACACTGAAGCTTTCTTT. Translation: CASSGAGVQDTEAFF.

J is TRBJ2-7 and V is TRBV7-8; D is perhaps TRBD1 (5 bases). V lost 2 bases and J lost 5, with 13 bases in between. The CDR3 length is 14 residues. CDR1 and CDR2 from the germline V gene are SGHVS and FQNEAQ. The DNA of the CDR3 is TGTGCCAGCAGCTTACTCAGGGCGGTCAACGAGCAGTACTTC. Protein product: CASSLLRAVNEQYF.

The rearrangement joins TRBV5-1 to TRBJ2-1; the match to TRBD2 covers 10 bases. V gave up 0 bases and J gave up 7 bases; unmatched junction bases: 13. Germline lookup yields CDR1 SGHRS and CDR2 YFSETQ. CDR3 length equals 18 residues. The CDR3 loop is CASSLATLVSGRLNEQFF. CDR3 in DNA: TGCGCCAGCAGCTTGGCGACCCTCGTTAGCGGGAGGTTGAATGAGCAGTTCTTC.

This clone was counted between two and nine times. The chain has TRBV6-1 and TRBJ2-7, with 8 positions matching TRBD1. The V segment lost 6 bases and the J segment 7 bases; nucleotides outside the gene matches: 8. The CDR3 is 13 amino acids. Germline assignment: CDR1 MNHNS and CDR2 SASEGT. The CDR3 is CASRAGGRREQYF. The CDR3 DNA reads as TGTGCCAGCAGAGCAGGGGGCCGAAGAGAGCAGTACTTC.

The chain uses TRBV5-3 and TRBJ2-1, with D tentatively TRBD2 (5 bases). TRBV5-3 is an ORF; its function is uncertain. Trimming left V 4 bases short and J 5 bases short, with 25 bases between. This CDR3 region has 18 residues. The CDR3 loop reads CARSQDVPRGPSHNEQFF. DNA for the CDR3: TGTGCCAGAAGCCAAGATGTCCCCCGCGGGCCCTCTCACAATGAGCAGTTCTTC.

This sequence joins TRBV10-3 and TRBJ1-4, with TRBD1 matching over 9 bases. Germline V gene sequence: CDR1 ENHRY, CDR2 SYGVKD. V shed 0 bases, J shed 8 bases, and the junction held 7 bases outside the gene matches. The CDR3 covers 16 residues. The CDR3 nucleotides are TGTGCCATCAGTGAGTCGCCTGACAGGGGGGGAGAAAAACTGTTTTTT. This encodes CAISESPDRGGEKLFF.